This T cell receptor (beta chain) was recovered during a study of blood T cell repertoires in COVID-19. There are 14 residues in the CDR3. Trimming left V 3 bases short and J 6 bases short, with 16 bases between. Germline V gene sequence: CDR1 SGHRS, CDR2 YFSETQ. Only in-frame clones appear in the TCRdb table, and some are missing; sequencing was by immunoSEQ multiplex PCR. The repertoire holds 95,000 to 110,000 clones, with about 86% as singletons. The receptor comes from a human donor in a cohort sampled during active COVID-19. The chain recombines TRBV5-1 with TRBJ2-7; D not resolved. The sample consisted of peripheral blood. DNA for the CDR3: TGCGCCAGCAGCTCCTACGAGCGTTCGGGCGAGCAGTACTTC. Its protein product is CASSSYERSGEQYF.